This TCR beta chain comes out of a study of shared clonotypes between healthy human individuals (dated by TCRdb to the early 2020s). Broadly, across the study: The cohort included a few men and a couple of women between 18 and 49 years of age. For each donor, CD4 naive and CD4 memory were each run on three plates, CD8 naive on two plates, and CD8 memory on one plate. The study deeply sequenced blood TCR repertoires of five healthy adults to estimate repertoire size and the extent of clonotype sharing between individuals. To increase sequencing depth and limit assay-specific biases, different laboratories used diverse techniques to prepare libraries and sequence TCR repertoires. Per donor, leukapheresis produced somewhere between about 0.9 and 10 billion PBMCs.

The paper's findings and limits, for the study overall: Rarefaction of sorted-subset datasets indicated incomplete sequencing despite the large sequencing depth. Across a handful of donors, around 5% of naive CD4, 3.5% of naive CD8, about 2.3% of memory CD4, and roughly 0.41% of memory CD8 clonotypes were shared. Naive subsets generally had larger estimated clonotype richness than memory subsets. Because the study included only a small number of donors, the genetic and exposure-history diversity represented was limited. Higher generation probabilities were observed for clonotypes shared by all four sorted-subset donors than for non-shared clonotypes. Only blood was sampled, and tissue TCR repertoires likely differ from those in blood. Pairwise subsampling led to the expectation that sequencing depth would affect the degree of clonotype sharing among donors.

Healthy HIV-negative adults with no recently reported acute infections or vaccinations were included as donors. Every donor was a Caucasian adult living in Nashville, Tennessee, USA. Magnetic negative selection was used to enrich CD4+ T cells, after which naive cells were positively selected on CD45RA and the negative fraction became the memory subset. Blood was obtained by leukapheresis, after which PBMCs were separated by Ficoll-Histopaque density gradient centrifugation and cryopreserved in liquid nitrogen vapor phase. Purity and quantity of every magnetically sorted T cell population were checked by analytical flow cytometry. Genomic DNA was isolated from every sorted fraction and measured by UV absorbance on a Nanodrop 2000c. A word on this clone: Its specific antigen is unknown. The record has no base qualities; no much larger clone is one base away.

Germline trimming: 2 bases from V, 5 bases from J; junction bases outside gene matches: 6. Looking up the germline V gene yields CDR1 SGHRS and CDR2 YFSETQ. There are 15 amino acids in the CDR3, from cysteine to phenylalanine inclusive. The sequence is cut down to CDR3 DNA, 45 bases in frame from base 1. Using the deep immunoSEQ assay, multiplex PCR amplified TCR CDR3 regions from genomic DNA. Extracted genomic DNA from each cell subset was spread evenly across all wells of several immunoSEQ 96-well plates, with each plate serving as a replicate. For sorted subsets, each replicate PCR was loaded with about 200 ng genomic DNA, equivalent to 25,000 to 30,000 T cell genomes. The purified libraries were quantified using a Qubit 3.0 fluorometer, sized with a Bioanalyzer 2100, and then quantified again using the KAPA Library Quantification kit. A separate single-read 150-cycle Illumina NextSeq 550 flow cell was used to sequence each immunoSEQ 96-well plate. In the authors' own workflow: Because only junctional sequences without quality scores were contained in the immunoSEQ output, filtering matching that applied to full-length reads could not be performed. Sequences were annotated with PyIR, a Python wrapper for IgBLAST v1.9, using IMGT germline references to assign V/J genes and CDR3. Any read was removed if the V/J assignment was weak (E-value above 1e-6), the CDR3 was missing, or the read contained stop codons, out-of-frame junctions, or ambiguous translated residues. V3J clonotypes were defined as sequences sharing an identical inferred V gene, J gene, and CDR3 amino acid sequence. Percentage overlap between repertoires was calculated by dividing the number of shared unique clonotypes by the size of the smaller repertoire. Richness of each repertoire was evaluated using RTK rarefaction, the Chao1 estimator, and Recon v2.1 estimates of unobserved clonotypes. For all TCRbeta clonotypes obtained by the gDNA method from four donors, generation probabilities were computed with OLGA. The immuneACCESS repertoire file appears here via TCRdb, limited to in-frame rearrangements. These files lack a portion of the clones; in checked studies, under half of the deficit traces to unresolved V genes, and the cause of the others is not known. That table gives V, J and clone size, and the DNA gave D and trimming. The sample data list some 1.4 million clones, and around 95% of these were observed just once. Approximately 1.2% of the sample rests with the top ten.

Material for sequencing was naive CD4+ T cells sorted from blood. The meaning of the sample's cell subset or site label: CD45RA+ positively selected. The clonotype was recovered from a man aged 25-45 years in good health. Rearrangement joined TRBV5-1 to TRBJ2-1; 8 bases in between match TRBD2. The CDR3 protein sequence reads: CASSFRAGDDNEQFF. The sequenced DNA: TGCGCCAGCAGCTTCCGAGCGGGAGACGACAATGAGCAGTTCTTC. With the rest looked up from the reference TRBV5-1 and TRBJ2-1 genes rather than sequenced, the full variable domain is KAGVTQTPRYLIKTRGQQVTLSCSPISGHRSVSWYQQTPGQGLQFLFEYFSETQRNKGNFPGRFSGRQFSNSRSEMNVSTLELGDSALYLCASSFRAGDDNEQFFGPGTRLTVL.